The source of this TCR beta chain is a study of blood T cell repertoires in COVID-19. The sample holds a few counts of this clone. Looked up from germline, CDR1 is MGHDK and CDR2 is SYGVNS. Trimming removed 2 bases from V and 3 bases from J, with 8 bases in between. The CDR3 covers 14 residues. How the authors handled the data: Amplification with reference gene primers provided the estimates of nucleated cell counts. Measured with immunoSEQ multiplex PCR; TCRdb has only the in-frame clones, and not every one. Clone size and the V and J calls come from that table; the DNA yielded D and trimming. This table holds about 44,000 clones, around 75% found once.

Specimen: peripheral blood. This chain connects TRBV25-1 to TRBJ2-1, with TRBD2 as a possible D gene (6 bases). The receptor was derived from an elderly man with acute or convalescent COVID-19. CDR3 coding DNA: TGTGCCAGCAGTGAAACGGGAGACTACAATGAGCAGTTCTTC. Translated: CASSETGDYNEQFF.